The TCR beta chain described here comes from a study of shared clonotypes between healthy human individuals. Broader study findings: Clonotypes not shared had lower generation probabilities than those common to all four donors. Among donors, clonotype sharing was expected to be affected by sequencing depth.

Regarding this clone: Its matching antigen is unknown.

Trimming removed 5 bases from V and 0 bases from J, with 11 bases in between. CDR3 length: 15 residues. Germline CDR1 reads MDHEN; CDR2 reads SYDVKM. Method: immunoSEQ multiplex PCR; TCRdb's copy keeps in-frame clones and lacks some. The sample includes over 2 million clones, 80% to 95% of them seen just once. The sequenced material came from naive CD4+ T cells from PBMCs. This sample's subset: CD45RA+ positively selected. This clonotype was obtained from a man younger than 30 in good health. Some clones in this sample may be carry-over from other donors' samples. The rearrangement joins TRBV28 to TRBJ1-5; D not resolved. CDR3: CASSTPGYSNQPQHF. CDR3 DNA sequence: TGTGCCAGCAGTACGCCGGGGTATAGCAATCAGCCCCAGCATTTT.